A selection of T cell receptor beta chains follows, all from one sample in a study of cytotoxic CD8 clonotypes in ibrutinib-treated CLL. Assay used: immunoSEQ multiplex PCR; TCRdb lists only in-frame clones, some missing. The sample includes approximately 300,000 clones, about 77% of them seen just once. The sample in question was PBMCs, obtained before ibrutinib treatment. The receptors were sampled from a human donor with chronic lymphocytic leukemia. Each CDR3 is given with its conserved first and last residue. The D gene is left open where the match is weak. Clone size is not always given. Where it is, it says once, few, many or a class for expanded clones.

D	V	J	size	CDR3	DNA
NA	TRBV11-2	TRBJ2-7	NA	CASSLYRDTYEQYF	TGTGCCAGCAGCTTATACAGGGACACCTACGAGCAGTACTTC
NA	TRBV4-3	TRBJ2-1	once	CASSQVLSDGYNEQFF	TGCGCCAGCAGCCAAGTTTTGAGTGATGGGTACAATGAGCAGTTCTTC
NA	TRBV7-3	TRBJ2-3	once	CASSASPGSSDTQYF	TGTGCCAGCAGCGCCAGCCCGGGCTCGTCAGATACGCAGTATTTT
NA	TRBV30	TRBJ1-5	once	CAWSLGRGNQPQHF	TGTGCCTGGAGTCTGGGCAGGGGAAATCAGCCCCAGCATTTT
NA	TRBV12-5	TRBJ2-2	NA	CASGLLITNTGELFF	TGTGCTAGTGGTTTGCTAATCACGAACACCGGGGAGCTGTTTTTT
TRBD1	TRBV27	TRBJ2-7	NA	CASSPGTGAFYEQYF	TGTGCCAGCAGCCCCGGGACAGGGGCTTTCTACGAGCAGTACTTC
NA	TRBV28	TRBJ2-1	NA	CASTLGTFSYNEQFF	TGTGCCAGCACTCTTGGGACCTTCTCCTACAATGAGCAGTTCTTC
TRBD1	TRBV7-9	TRBJ2-1	NA	CASSLAGTAEQFF	TGTGCCAGCAGCTTAGCCGGGACAGCCGAGCAGTTCTTC
TRBD1	TRBV28	TRBJ2-7	NA	CASSKYGTGGIEQYF	TGTGCCAGCAGTAAATATGGGACAGGGGGAATCGAGCAGTACTTC
TRBD2	TRBV25-1	TRBJ2-1	NA	CASSRREGLYEQFF	TGTGCCAGCAGTCGGCGGGAGGGGCTCTATGAGCAGTTCTTC
NA	TRBV7-2	TRBJ2-5	once	CASSLDSGQETQYF	TGTGCCAGCAGCTTAGATTCGGGACAAGAGACCCAGTACTTC
NA	TRBV28	TRBJ1-5	NA	CASRIPGQPQHF	TGTGCCAGCAGAATCCCGGGGCAGCCCCAGCATTTT
NA	TRBV4-2	TRBJ1-5	NA	CASSQEMFGQPQHF	TGTGCCAGCAGCCAAGAGATGTTCGGGCAGCCCCAGCATTTT
NA	TRBV6-5	TRBJ2-5	NA	CASTRVRETQYF	TGTGCCAGTACCAGGGTTCGAGAGACCCAGTACTTC
NA	TRBV13	TRBJ1-4	few	CASSLGEKLFF	TGTGCCAGCAGCTTAGGTGAAAAACTGTTTTTT
NA	TRBV2	TRBJ2-5	NA	CASSERSEKRTQYF	TGTGCCAGCAGTGAACGTTCGGAGAAGAGAACCCAGTACTTC
NA	TRBV20-1	TRBJ1-2	NA	CSHPLGYGYTF	TGCAGTCATCCCCTCGGCTATGGCTACACCTTC
NA	TRBV5-1	TRBJ1-4	NA	CASSLGWRGTSEKLFF	TGCGCCAGCAGCTTGGGTTGGAGGGGTACTAGTGAAAAACTGTTTTTT
NA	TRBV10-3	TRBJ1-1	NA	CAIRGRQNTEAFF	TGTGCCATCAGGGGCAGACAGAACACTGAAGCTTTCTTT
NA	TRBV27	TRBJ2-4	NA	CASSLSVGTGAKNIQYF	TGTGCCAGCAGTTTATCGGTCGGGACTGGAGCCAAAAACATTCAGTACTTC
TRBD1	TRBV5-1	TRBJ2-7	NA	CASSLWRTGGHEQYF	TGCGCCAGCAGCTTGTGGAGGACAGGGGGCCACGAGCAGTACTTC
TRBD1	TRBV27	TRBJ2-2	NA	CASSLPSTGKNTGELFF	TGTGCCAGCAGTCTCCCCTCGACAGGGAAGAACACCGGGGAGCTGTTTTTT
TRBD1	TRBV6-4	TRBJ2-2	NA	CASIGQGAPGELFF	TGTGCCAGCATCGGACAGGGGGCGCCCGGGGAGCTGTTTTTT
NA	TRBV6-5	TRBJ1-3	few	CASSYTRATGNTIYF	TGTGCCAGCAGTTATACCAGGGCCACTGGAAACACCATATATTTT
NA	TRBV12-5	TRBJ1-1	NA	CASGSHNLGGMNTEAFF	TGTGCTAGTGGTTCGCACAACCTTGGTGGCATGAACACTGAAGCTTTCTTT
TRBD2	TRBV16	TRBJ2-7	NA	CASSQSASLGLAGTHEQYF	TGTGCCAGCAGCCAATCTGCCTCATTAGGGCTAGCGGGTACCCACGAGCAGTACTTC
NA	TRBV28	TRBJ1-2	once	CASSVPGLYGYTF	TGTGCCAGCAGTGTCCCGGGACTCTATGGCTACACCTTC
NA	TRBV5-1	TRBJ1-2	NA	CASSFFGVGDDGYTF	TGCGCCAGCAGCTTCTTCGGGGTCGGCGACGATGGCTACACCTTC
TRBD2	TRBV10-2	TRBJ2-2	few	CASKEVAGVNTGELFF	TGCGCCAGCAAAGAGGTAGCGGGGGTCAACACCGGGGAGCTGTTTTTT